This T cell receptor beta chain was sequenced during a study of T cell repertoires in ileal Crohn's disease (dated by TCRdb to the late 2010s). For the wider study: Median disease duration was roughly 8 years, and 35% to 40% of patients were identified as active smokers at the time of surgery. All patients had surgery for a complication: stricturing disease in about 60% and penetrating disease in around 40%. Roughly half of the patients were given postoperative therapy, with roughly 20 on anti-TNF agents and approximately 12 on thiopurines. M6 samples consisted of neoterminal ileum biopsies collected during postoperative colonoscopy. TCR repertoire analysis was performed in a few dozen Crohn's disease patients drawn from a prospective multicentre cohort. The study was conducted in parallel with a multicentre cohort built to find predictors of early endoscopic recurrence after ileocolonic resection. Endoscopic postoperative recurrence was defined by a Rutgeerts score above i0. A total of approximately 170 mucosal samples from around 57 patients were sequenced, collected from several sites on the surgical specimen as well as at postoperative endoscopy.

On this clone itself: This receptor's antigen is unknown. Base qualities are not recorded, but no much larger clone differs from it by a single base.

Around 0.45 micrograms of biopsy DNA per sample were submitted for commercial TCRB immunosequencing. A two-step, amplification bias-controlled multiplex PCR was used by Adaptive Biotechnology to amplify CDR3 regions from genomic DNA. The first PCR used primers for every V and J gene segment; the second PCR added barcodes and Illumina adapters. CDR3 libraries were sequenced on an Illumina instrument. Under the source paper's analysis protocol: Analysis combined the vendor-provided pipelines with custom analysis of raw data in R/Bioconductor under R version 3.3.0. Clonality, which ranges from 0 to 1, was calculated as the inverse of the normalised Shannon entropy across all productive clones. High-frequency clones were defined as the share of the repertoire taken up by the top 100 clones, keeping only clones that passed a 95% confidence test. Overlap between samples was measured with the Morisita-Horn index, while repertoire diversity was measured with the Simpson index. The table was pulled from immuneACCESS by TCRdb, which kept in-frame rearrangements only. Such tables lose some clones; where checked, under half of the loss comes from unresolved V genes, and the rest has no known cause. The D gene and trimming were derived from the DNA, and the V and J assignments and clone size from that table. The sample table holds about 10,000 clones, of which around 80% were seen once. About 15% of the sample goes to the ten largest clones.

Broad study findings and their caveats: Mucosal CD4 and CD8 T cells were sorted and sequenced only in a subgroup of patients, whose size was not stated. More high-frequency clones were carried by sorted CD8 T cells than by CD4 T cells, suggesting that mucosal expansions were mainly CD8. Endoscopic recurrence was linked to a higher percentage of high-frequency clones at surgery, and recurrence occurred in every patient whose clonality exceeded 26.8% (18/57). Postoperative endoscopy was performed at varying times within the first year after surgery, with a median delay of roughly seven months. Patients who were active smokers at surgery had a significantly higher proportion of clonal expansions than non-smokers (about 27% vs 20%, p=0.02).

Explained via the paper, the time point label denotes: neoterminal ileum biopsy at postoperative endoscopy, about 6 months after surgery. Adults with ileal or ileocolonic Crohn's disease for whom ileocolonic resection was indicated were considered eligible. Whole ileal mucosal biopsies were kept frozen at -80 degrees C prior to DNA extraction. Genomic DNA was extracted from frozen whole biopsies with a TRizol-based method and quantified on a NanoDrop 2000 spectrophotometer. The trim is 1 base for V and 0 bases for J, with a gap of 10 bases between the germline ends. Taken from the germline V gene, the CDR1 and CDR2 loops are SGHAT and FQNNGV. The CDR3 covers 15 residues, taking in both the cysteine and the phenylalanine. Just the 45-base CDR3 DNA is kept, in frame starting at base 1.

Recombination linked TRBV11-2 to TRBJ2-7, and possibly TRBD2, on 5 matching bases. This receptor was obtained from an adult with Crohn's disease. Sequenced sample: ileal tissue. The nucleotide sequence reads TGTGCCAGCAGCTTAGTGTCGGGGAGCTCCTACGAGCAGTACTTC. It is translated as CASSLVSGSSYEQYF.